This entry describes one T cell receptor beta chain. Per the study methods: Using reference gene primer amplification, nucleated cell counts were estimated. The protocol was immunoSEQ multiplex PCR, while the TCRdb copy is restricted to in-frame clones and leaves out a portion. V and J calls and clone size come straight from that table; D and trimming were deduced from the DNA. The profile shows 300,000 to 350,000 clones, 70% to 90% of them singletons. The data derive from a study of blood T cell repertoires in COVID-19. On the study more broadly: The analysed material was cDNA or gDNA that came from T cells, B-cell-depleted T cells, or PBMCs.

Germline V gene sequence: CDR1 MGHDK, CDR2 SYGVNS. There are 13 residues in the CDR3. V lost 6 bases and J lost 11, with 17 bases in between. Ages ranged from 18 to 89 years, with residence in about two dozen US areas. Two negative PCRs, clearance, or symptom resolution characterized the recovered Cohort 3 donors. Sample: PBMCs or T cells enriched from blood (not recorded which). The V and J genes are TRBV25-1 and TRBJ1-3, with D tentatively TRBD1 (5 bases). This clonotype was obtained from a young man who had recovered from COVID-19. DNA of the CDR3: TGTGCCAGCAGCGCTGGGGCAAATCAACCCATATATTTT. It is translated as CASSAGANQPIYF.